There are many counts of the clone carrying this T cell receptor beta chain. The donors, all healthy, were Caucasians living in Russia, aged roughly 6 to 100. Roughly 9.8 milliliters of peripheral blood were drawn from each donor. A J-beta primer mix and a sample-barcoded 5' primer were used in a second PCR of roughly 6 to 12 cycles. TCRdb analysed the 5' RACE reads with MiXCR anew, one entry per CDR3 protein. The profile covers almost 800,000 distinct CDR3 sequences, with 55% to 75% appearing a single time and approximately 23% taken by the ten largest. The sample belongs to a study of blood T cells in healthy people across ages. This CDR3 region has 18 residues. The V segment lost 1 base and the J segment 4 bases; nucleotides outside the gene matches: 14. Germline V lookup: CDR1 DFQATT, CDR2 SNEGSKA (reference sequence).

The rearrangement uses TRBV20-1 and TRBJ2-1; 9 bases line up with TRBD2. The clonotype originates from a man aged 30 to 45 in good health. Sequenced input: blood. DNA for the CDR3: TGCAGTGCTAGAGGAAGCCCTCAAGGCGGGAGGGCTTACAATGAGCAGTTCTTC. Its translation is CSARGSPQGGRAYNEQFF.